This TCR beta chain derives from a study of chemoradiotherapy in HPV16-positive cancers. Study-wide background: Candidate HPV-specific clones and shared TCR motifs came from two HPV16-positive patients. Study outcomes and limitations: HPV-specific T cells were functionally defined from only a couple of HPV16-positive patients.

V was trimmed by 3 bases and J by 5 bases, leaving 13 bases between them. The CDR3 has 15 amino acids. CDR1 KGHSH and CDR2 LQKENI come from the germline V gene. This clone was recorded once. Its antigen is still unknown. The method was immunoSEQ multiplex PCR; TCRdb's version includes in-frame clones alone and lacks a portion of them. This sample has more than 25,000 clones, with 85% to 95% found just once. The chain combines TRBV18 with TRBJ2-2; D is uncertain. The specimen comprised blood, sampled from a patient who underwent chemoradiotherapy. The TCR was taken from a human donor with HPV-associated anogenital cancer. The CDR3 reads CASSPYPRATGELFF. In DNA form, the CDR3 reads TGTGCCAGCTCACCTTATCCTCGAGCTACCGGGGAGCTGTTTTTT.